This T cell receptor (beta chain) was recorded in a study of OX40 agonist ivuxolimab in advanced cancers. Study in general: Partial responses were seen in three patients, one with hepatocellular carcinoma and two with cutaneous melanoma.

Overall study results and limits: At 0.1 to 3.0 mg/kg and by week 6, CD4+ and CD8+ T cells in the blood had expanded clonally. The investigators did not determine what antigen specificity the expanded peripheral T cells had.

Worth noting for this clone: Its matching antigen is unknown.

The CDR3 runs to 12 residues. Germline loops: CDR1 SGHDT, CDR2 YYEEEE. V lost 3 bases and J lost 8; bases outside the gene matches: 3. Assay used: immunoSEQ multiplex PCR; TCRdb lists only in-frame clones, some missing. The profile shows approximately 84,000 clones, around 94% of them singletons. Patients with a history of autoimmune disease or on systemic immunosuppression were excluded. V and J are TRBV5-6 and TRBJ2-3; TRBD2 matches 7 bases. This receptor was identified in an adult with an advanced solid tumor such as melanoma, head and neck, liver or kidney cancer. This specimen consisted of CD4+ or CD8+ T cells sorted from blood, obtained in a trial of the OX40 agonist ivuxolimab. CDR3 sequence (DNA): TGTGCCAGCAGCTCCTCTAGCGGTACGCAGTATTTT. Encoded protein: CASSSSSGTQYF.